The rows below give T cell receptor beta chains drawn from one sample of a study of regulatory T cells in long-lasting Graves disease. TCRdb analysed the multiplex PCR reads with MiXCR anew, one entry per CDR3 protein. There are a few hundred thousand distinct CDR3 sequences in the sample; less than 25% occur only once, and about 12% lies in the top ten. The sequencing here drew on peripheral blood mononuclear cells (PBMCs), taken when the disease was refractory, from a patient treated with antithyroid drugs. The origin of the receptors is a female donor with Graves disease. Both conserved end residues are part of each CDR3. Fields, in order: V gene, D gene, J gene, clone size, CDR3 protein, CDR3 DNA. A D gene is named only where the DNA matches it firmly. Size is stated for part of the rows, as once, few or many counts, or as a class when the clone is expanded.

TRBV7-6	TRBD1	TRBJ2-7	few	CASSVTGVGEQYF	TGTGCCAGCAGCGTCACAGGGGTAGGTGAGCAGTACTTC
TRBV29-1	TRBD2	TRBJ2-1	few	CSVDFPSGRANEQFF	TGCAGCGTTGATTTCCCTAGCGGGAGGGCCAATGAGCAGTTCTTC
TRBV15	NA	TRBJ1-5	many	CATSSNYQPQHF	TGTGCCACCAGCAGCAATTATCAGCCCCAGCATTTT
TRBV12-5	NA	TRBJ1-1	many	CASGIVSEDTEAFF	TGTGCTAGTGGAATAGTTTCGGAGGACACTGAAGCTTTCTTT
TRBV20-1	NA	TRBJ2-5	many	CSARDTGLETQYF	TGCAGTGCTAGAGATACAGGGTTAGAGACCCAGTACTTC
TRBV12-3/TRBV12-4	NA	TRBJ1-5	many	CASSGDGKTNQPQHF	TGTGCCAGCAGTGGGGACGGCAAGACCAATCAGCCCCAGCATTTT
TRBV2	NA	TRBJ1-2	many	CASSELGSKHPNYGYTF	TGTGCCAGCAGTGAATTGGGCAGCAAGCACCCTAACTATGGCTACACCTTC
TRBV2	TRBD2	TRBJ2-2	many	CASSEWGGLAGNSNTGELFF	TGTGCCAGCAGTGAATGGGGGGGACTAGCGGGGAACTCGAACACCGGGGAGCTGTTTTTT
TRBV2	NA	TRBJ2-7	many	CASSEETGGEQYF	TGTGCCAGCAGTGAAGAGACGGGTGGAGAGCAGTACTTC
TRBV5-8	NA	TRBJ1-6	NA	CASRKDGGAGLSSYNSPLHF	TGTGCCAGCAGGAAGGACGGGGGAGCTGGGTTGAGCTCCTATAATTCACCCCTCCACTTT
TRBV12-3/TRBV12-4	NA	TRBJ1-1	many	CASSGPGTFF	TGTGCCAGCAGTGGGCCGGGGACTTTCTTT
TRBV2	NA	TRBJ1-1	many	CASSGGRNTEAFF	TGTGCCAGCAGTGGAGGGCGGAACACTGAAGCTTTCTTT
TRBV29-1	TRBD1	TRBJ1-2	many	CSVDRGWDTF	TGCAGCGTAGACAGGGGATGGGACACCTTC
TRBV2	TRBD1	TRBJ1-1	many	CASSPPDRWTEAFF	TGTGCCAGCAGCCCGCCGGACAGGTGGACTGAAGCTTTCTTT
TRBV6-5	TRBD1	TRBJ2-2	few	CASSYQGATGELFF	TGTGCCAGCAGTTACCAGGGGGCGACCGGGGAGCTGTTTTTT